Presented here are 13 T cell receptor beta chains from one specimen sequenced in a study of blood T cell repertoires in COVID-19. Some clones are missing from TCRdb's copy, which holds only in-frame ones; the method was immunoSEQ multiplex PCR. The table includes 150,000 to 200,000 clones, about 89% detected once. Sequenced input: peripheral blood. These receptors came from a man between 65 and 80 years old with acute or convalescent COVID-19.

The genes are TRBV5-4 and TRBJ1-1; no clear D gene. V lost 6 bases and J lost 2, with 17 bases in between. CDR1 is SGHNT, CDR2 YYREEE, per germline (reference sequence). This CDR3 spans 15 amino acids. CDR3 region: CASTDPRKANTEAFF. In DNA form, the CDR3 reads TGTGCCAGCACCGACCCCAGGAAAGCAAACACTGAAGCTTTCTTT.

The chain carries TRBV27 and TRBJ2-1, with TRBD2 matching 14 bases. The germline V gene encodes CDR1 MNHEY and CDR2 SMNVEV (reference sequence). V lost 3 bases and J lost 3; bases outside the gene matches: 4. The CDR3 loop spans 17 amino acids. The CDR3 spells CASSFGGTSGSYNEQFF. The CDR3 DNA reads TGTGCCAGCAGTTTTGGTGGGACTAGCGGGAGCTACAATGAGCAGTTCTTC.

The chain carries TRBV11-3 and TRBJ2-2; a possible D gene is TRBD1 (6 bases). Trimming left V 5 bases short and J 6 bases short, with 22 bases between. This CDR3 comprises 17 residues. CDR1 and CDR2 (germline): SGHNT, YENEEA. CDR3 residues: CASSPWDTSRKAGELFF. CDR3 sequence (DNA): TGTGCCAGCAGCCCTTGGGACACCTCGAGGAAGGCCGGGGAGCTGTTTTTT.

The V and J genes are TRBV11-3 and TRBJ2-1, with D possibly matching TRBD1 (6 bases). Germline loops: CDR1 SGHNT, CDR2 YENEEA. CDR3 length: 15 amino acids. Trimming stripped 2 bases from V and 5 bases from J, with 13 bases between. The CDR3 loop reads CASSLQGSLDNEQFF. The CDR3 bases are TGTGCCAGCAGCTTACAGGGGTCCCTTGACAATGAGCAGTTCTTC.

V usage is TRBV24-1 and J usage is TRBJ2-1, with D possibly matching TRBD2 (7 bases). Germline CDR1 KGHDR, CDR2 SFDVKD. CDR3 length: 17 amino acids. The ends were cut back, 3 bases at V and 7 bases at J, with 21 bases in the middle. The CDR3 DNA sequence: TGTGCCACCAGTGATGCCACAGTGGGGGGGCTTGGTAATGAGCAGTTCTTC. Translating it yields CATSDATVGGLGNEQFF.

The rearrangement uses TRBV18 and TRBJ1-3, with D possibly matching TRBD1 (5 bases). This CDR3 spans 17 amino acids. With 5 bases removed from V and 0 bases from J, the gap between germline ends came to 17 bases. CDR1 and CDR2 from the germline V gene are KGHSH and LQKENI. The CDR3 loop is CASSATAPGPSGNTIYF. The CDR3 bases are TGTGCCAGCTCAGCGACAGCTCCAGGGCCCTCTGGAAACACCATATATTTT.

This chain joins TRBV29-1 and TRBJ2-7; a possible D gene is TRBD1 (6 bases). V gave up 7 bases and J gave up 6 bases, with 19 bases separating them. In germline, CDR1 is SQVTM, CDR2 ANQGSEA. The CDR3 extends over 13 amino acids. CDR3 in DNA: TGCAGCGGCTTAGGACAGCTCGGAGGCGAGCAGTACTTC. It translates to CSGLGQLGGEQYF.

J is TRBJ2-1 and V is TRBV19; D possibly corresponds to TRBD2 (5 bases). The CDR3 consists of 13 residues. Trimming removed 8 bases from V and 4 bases from J, with 12 bases in between. Germline V gene lookup returns CDR1 LNHDA and CDR2 SQIVND (reference sequence). Written as DNA, the CDR3 is TGTGCCAGTCGCGAGTCGGGGTACAATGAGCAGTTCTTC. Translation: CASRESGYNEQFF.

The chain is built from TRBV5-1 and TRBJ1-6, with a possible D match to TRBD1 (6 bases). The germline gives CDR1 SGHRS, CDR2 YFSETQ. V dropped 7 bases and J dropped 13 bases, with 18 bases sitting between them. This CDR3 comprises 13 residues. The CDR3 reads CASAPDSNQPLHF. The CDR3 nucleotides read TGCGCCAGCGCCCCGGACAGTAATCAGCCCCTCCACTTT.

V gene TRBV2 combines with J gene TRBJ2-3, with TRBD2 matching over 8 bases. This CDR3 is built from 16 residues. After removal of 8 bases from V and 2 bases from J, the junction contained 12 bases not matched to a gene. Looked up from germline, CDR1 is SNHLY and CDR2 is FYNNEI. CDR3 sequence (DNA): TGTGCCAGCTCAACCCCACTAGCGGACCTCACAGATACGCAGTATTTT. It encodes CASSTPLADLTDTQYF.

J is TRBJ1-2 and V is TRBV10-2; D ambiguous. The CDR3 has 14 amino acids. Trimming removed 3 bases from V and 7 bases from J, with 15 bases in between. Germline V gene lookup returns CDR1 WSHSY and CDR2 SAAADI. CDR3 DNA: TGCGCCAGCAGTGAAGGTCAGATGCGGGGTGGCTACACCTTC. Residues: CASSEGQMRGGYTF.

V usage is TRBV7-9 and J usage is TRBJ2-5; D is ambiguous. V shed 4 bases and J shed 4 bases, with 16 bases lying between them. This CDR3 has 15 amino acids. The germline V gene encodes CDR1 SEHNR and CDR2 FQNEAQ (reference sequence). CDR3 sequence reads: CASSYRPLVSETQYF. The DNA of the CDR3 is TGTGCCAGCAGCTACCGCCCCCTAGTTTCAGAGACCCAGTACTTC. Drawing the rest from reference TRBV7-9 and TRBJ2-5, the complete variable domain is DTGVSQNPRHKITKRGQNVTFRCDPISEHNRLYWYRQTLGQGPEFLTYFQNEAQLEKSRLLSDRFSAERPKGSFSTLEIQRTEQGDSAMYLCASSYRPLVSETQYFGPGTRLLVL.

V is TRBV29-1 and J is TRBJ1-4; 8 positions match TRBD1. V was pared by 7 bases and J by 3 bases, with 10 bases of the junction left unmatched. The length of the CDR3 is 15 residues. Germline CDR1 and CDR2: SQVTM and ANQGSEA. CDR3: CSAGARGLANEKLFF. CDR3 sequence (DNA): TGCAGCGCCGGGGCCAGGGGGCTTGCTAATGAAAAACTGTTTTTT.